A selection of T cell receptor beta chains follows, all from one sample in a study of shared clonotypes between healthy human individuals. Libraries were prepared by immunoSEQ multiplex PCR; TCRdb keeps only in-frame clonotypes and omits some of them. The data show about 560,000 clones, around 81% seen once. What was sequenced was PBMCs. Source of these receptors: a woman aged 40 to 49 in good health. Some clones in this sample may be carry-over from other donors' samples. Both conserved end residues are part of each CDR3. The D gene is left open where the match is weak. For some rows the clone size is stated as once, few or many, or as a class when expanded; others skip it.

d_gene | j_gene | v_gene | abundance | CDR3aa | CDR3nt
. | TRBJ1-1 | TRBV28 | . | CASSPPDRLSTEAFF | TGTGCCAGCAGTCCCCCCGACAGGCTAAGCACTGAAGCTTTCTTT
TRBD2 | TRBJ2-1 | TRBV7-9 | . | CASSLDGGSYNEQFF | TGTGCCAGCAGCTTAGATGGCGGGAGTTACAATGAGCAGTTCTTC
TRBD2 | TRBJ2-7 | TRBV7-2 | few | CASSLAPSGSYEQYF | TGTGCCAGCAGCTTAGCTCCTAGCGGGTCCTACGAGCAGTACTTC
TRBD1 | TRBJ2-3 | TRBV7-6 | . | CASSLLVPGQGFGDTQYF | TGTGCCAGCAGCTTACTCGTCCCGGGACAGGGTTTCGGAGATACGCAGTATTTT
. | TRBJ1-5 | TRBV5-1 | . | CASSLEVDQPQHF | TGCGCCAGCAGCTTAGAAGTGGATCAGCCCCAGCATTTT
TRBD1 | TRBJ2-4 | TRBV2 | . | CASSEAGGGQGIQYF | TGTGCCAGCAGTGAAGCTGGGGGGGGACAGGGGATTCAGTACTTC
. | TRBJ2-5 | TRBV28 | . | CASSRLYGDPGQETQYF | TGTGCCAGCAGTCGGTTATATGGGGACCCAGGCCAAGAGACCCAGTACTTC
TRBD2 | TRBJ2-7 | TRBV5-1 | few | CASSLASGTYEQYF | TGCGCCAGCAGCTTGGCTAGCGGGACCTACGAGCAGTACTTC
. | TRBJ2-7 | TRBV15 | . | CATSPGARYEQYF | TGTGCCACCAGCCCCGGGGCGCGGTACGAGCAGTACTTC
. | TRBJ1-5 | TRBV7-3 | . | CASSTGLGQPQHF | TGTGCCAGCAGTACGGGGTTGGGTCAGCCCCAGCATTTT
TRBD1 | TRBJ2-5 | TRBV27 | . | CASSSTGGRETQYF | TGTGCCAGCAGTTCGACAGGGGGGAGAGAGACCCAGTACTTC
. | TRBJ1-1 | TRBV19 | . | CASSTHYTEAFF | TGTGCCAGTAGTACCCACTACACTGAAGCTTTCTTT
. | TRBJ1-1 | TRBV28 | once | CASLKLLGTQSNTEAFF | TGTGCCAGCCTAAAACTTCTGGGGACTCAATCGAACACTGAAGCTTTCTTT
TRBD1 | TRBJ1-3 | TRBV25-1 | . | CASSVAGTGGNTIYF | TGTGCCAGCAGTGTAGCAGGGACAGGGGGAAACACCATATATTTT
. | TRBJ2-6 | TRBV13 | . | CASSLGAGRGGANVLTF | TGTGCCAGCAGCTTAGGGGCGGGCCGCGGTGGGGCCAACGTCCTGACTTTC
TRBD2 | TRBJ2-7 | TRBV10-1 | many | CASSGREYSEQYF | TGCGCCAGCAGTGGGCGGGAGTACTCTGAGCAGTACTTC
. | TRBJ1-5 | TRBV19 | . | CASSITLDAYQPQHF | TGTGCCAGTAGTATCACACTCGATGCTTATCAGCCCCAGCATTTT
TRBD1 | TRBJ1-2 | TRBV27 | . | CASSSTTGTSGYTF | TGTGCCAGCAGTTCAACGACAGGGACGAGTGGCTACACCTTC
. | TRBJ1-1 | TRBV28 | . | CASQGWSTEAFF | TGTGCCAGCCAGGGGTGGAGCACTGAAGCTTTCTTT
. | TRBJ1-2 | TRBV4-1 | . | CASSQDWPGITNYGYTF | TGCGCCAGCAGCCAAGATTGGCCAGGCATAACTAACTATGGCTACACCTTC
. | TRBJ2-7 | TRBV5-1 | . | CASSLAQGSMYEQYF | TGCGCCAGCAGCTTGGCACAGGGTAGTATGTACGAGCAGTACTTC
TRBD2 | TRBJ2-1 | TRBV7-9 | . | CASSYPGLAYNEQFF | TGTGCCAGCAGCTACCCGGGACTAGCCTATAATGAGCAGTTCTTC
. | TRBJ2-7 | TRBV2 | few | CASSDRGGEQYF | TGTGCCAGCAGTGACAGAGGTGGCGAGCAGTACTTC
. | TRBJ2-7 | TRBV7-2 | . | CASFRGGNSYEQYF | TGTGCCAGCTTCAGGGGGGGCAACTCCTACGAGCAGTACTTC
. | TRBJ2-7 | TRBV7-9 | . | CASSSDINSYEQYF | TGTGCCAGCAGCTCGGACATAAACTCCTACGAGCAGTACTTC
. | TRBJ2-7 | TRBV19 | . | CASSIRQSSYEQYF | TGTGCCAGTAGTATACGACAGAGCTCCTACGAGCAGTACTTC
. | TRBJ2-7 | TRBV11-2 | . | CASSPPERPSYEQYF | TGTGCCAGCAGCCCCCCAGAGCGGCCCTCCTACGAGCAGTACTTC
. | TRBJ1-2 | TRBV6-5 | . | CASSHRVDYGYTF | TGTGCCAGCAGTCACAGGGTGGACTATGGCTACACCTTC
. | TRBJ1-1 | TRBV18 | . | CASSLRQESLNTEAFF | TGTGCCAGCTCACTCCGACAGGAAAGCTTGAACACTGAAGCTTTCTTT
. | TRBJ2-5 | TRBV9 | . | CASSPLEGEGRETQYF | TGTGCCAGCAGCCCGCTGGAGGGAGAGGGACGGGAGACCCAGTACTTC
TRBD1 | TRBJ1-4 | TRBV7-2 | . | CASSLAGQGAPSEKLFF | TGTGCCAGCAGCTTAGCTGGACAGGGGGCTCCTAGTGAAAAACTGTTTTTT
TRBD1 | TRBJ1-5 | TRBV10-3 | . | CAISGGQEKHF | TGTGCCATCAGTGGTGGACAGGAGAAGCATTTT
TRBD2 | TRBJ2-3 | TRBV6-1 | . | CASSGGLATDTQYF | TGTGCCAGCAGTGGAGGACTAGCGACAGATACGCAGTATTTT
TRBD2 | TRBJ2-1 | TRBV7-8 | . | CASSLDGTSGREQFF | TGTGCCAGCAGCTTAGACGGGACTAGCGGTCGTGAGCAGTTCTTC
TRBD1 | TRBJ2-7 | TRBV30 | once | CAWSRDPTGVRSYEQYF | TGTGCCTGGAGTCGAGATCCGACAGGGGTGCGTTCCTACGAGCAGTACTTC
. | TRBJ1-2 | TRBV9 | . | CASSDSHYGYTF | TGTGCCAGCAGCGACAGTCACTATGGCTACACCTTC
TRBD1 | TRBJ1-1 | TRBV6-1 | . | CASPKERTGYTEAFF | TGTGCCAGCCCAAAAGAACGGACAGGGTACACTGAAGCTTTCTTT
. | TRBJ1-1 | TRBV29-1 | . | CSAGHLNTEAFF | TGCAGCGCTGGACATTTGAACACTGAAGCTTTCTTT
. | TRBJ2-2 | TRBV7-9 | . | CASSSNRDTGELFF | TGTGCCAGCAGCTCCAACAGGGATACCGGGGAGCTGTTTTTT
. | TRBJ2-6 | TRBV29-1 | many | CSVEWLNSGANVLTF | TGCAGCGTTGAGTGGCTCAACTCTGGGGCCAACGTCCTGACTTTC
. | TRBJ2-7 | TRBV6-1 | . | CASSWDPKTYEQYF | TGTGCCAGCAGTTGGGACCCAAAGACCTACGAGCAGTACTTC
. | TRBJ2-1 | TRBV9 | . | CASSSQGVHEQFF | TGTGCCAGCAGCAGCCAAGGCGTCCATGAGCAGTTCTTC
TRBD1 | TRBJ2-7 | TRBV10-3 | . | CAIRGDRAGVYEQYF | TGTGCCATCAGGGGGGACAGGGCGGGAGTGTACGAGCAGTACTTC
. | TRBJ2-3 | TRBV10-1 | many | CASSGPFSTDTQYF | TGCGCCAGCAGCGGGCCTTTTAGCACAGATACGCAGTATTTT
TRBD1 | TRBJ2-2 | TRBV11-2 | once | CASRLGTGATGELFF | TGTGCCAGCAGGTTGGGGACAGGGGCCACCGGGGAGCTGTTTTTT
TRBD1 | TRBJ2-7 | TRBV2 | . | CASTRGPYEQYF | TGTGCCAGCACCAGGGGGCCCTACGAGCAGTACTTC
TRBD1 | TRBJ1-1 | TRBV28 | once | CASSSRDRGRLGTEAFF | TGTGCCAGCAGTTCCCGGGACAGGGGGCGCTTAGGCACTGAAGCTTTCTTT
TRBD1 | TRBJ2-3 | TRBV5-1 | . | CASSGDGQADTQYF | TGCGCCAGCAGCGGGGACGGACAGGCAGATACGCAGTATTTT
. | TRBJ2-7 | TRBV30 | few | CAWNRGGGNYEQYF | TGTGCCTGGAACAGGGGAGGAGGGAACTACGAGCAGTACTTC
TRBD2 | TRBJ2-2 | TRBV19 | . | CASTPRLAGAVGELFF | TGTGCCAGTACACCCCGACTAGCGGGAGCGGTCGGGGAGCTGTTTTTT
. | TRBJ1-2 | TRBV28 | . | CASRTTTSDRYMGYTF | TGTGCCAGCAGAACTACAACCTCCGACAGATATATGGGCTACACCTTC
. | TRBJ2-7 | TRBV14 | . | CASSATSYEQYF | TGTGCCAGCAGCGCTACTTCCTACGAGCAGTACTTC
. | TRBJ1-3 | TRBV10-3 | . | CAISDPLDGNTIYF | TGTGCCATCAGCGATCCTCTTGACGGAAACACCATATATTTT
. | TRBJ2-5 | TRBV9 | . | CASSVGEETQYF | TGTGCCAGCAGCGTAGGGGAAGAGACCCAGTACTTC
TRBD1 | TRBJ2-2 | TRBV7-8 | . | CASSLGTGRSGELFF | TGTGCCAGCAGCTTGGGGACAGGGAGAAGCGGGGAGCTGTTTTTT
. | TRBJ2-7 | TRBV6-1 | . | CASSNPRGGIHEQYF | TGTGCCAGCAGCAACCCCAGGGGAGGGATCCACGAGCAGTACTTC
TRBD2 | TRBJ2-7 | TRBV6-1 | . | CASSPRGVGEQYF | TGTGCCAGCAGTCCCCGGGGGGTGGGGGAGCAGTACTTC